The 2 T cell receptor beta chains reported below all come from one sample, sequenced in a study of CXCR3-negative and CXCR3-positive naive CD8 T cells. Libraries were UMI-labeled 5' RACE TRB cDNA. TCRdb re-called the 5' RACE reads and catalogs CDR3 proteins one per entry, DNA excluded. In total, the table holds 40,000 to 45,000 distinct CDR3 sequences. The sequencing sample was made of memory CD8+ T cells from blood. All receptors derive from a human donor in good health. Some clones in this sample may be carry-over from other donors' samples.

V is TRBV6-4 and J is TRBJ2-1. The CDR3 length is 13 residues. The germline gives CDR1 MRHNA, CDR2 SNTAGT. CDR3 amino acids: CASSRDNYNEQFF.

The rearrangement uses TRBV19 and TRBJ2-2; TCRdb reports TRBD2, a call that lacks DNA to check it against. Germline-derived CDR1 and CDR2 are LNHDA and SQIVND (reference sequence). This CDR3 region has 18 residues. The CDR3 sequence is CASSPRGLAGANTGELFF. The variable domain in full, with the rest retrieved from reference TRBV19 and TRBJ2-2, is DGGITQSPKYLFRKEGQNVTLSCEQNLNHDAMYWYRQDPGQGLRLIYYSQIVNDFQKGDIAEGYSVSREKKESFPLTVTSAQKNPTAFYLCASSPRGLAGANTGELFFGEGSRLTVL.